These T cell receptor beta chains were read from a single sample in a study of cytomegalovirus exposure and HLA in healthy donors. Clones were read by immunoSEQ multiplex PCR, and TCRdb kept only the in-frame ones, dropping some. Here the sample spans 75,000 to 95,000 clones, 70% to 85% being singletons. Sequenced sample: PBMCs. All receptors come from a man aged 18 to 29 in good health and CMV-seronegative. Both conserved end residues are part of each CDR3. D genes are given only for firm matches. For some rows the clone size is stated as once, few or many, or as a class when expanded; others skip it.

cdr3_length d_call j_call clone_size v_call cdr3_aa cdr3_nt
12 TRBD1 TRBJ2-7 - TRBV30 CAWKGASYEQYF TGTGCCTGGAAGGGGGCAAGCTACGAGCAGTACTTC
18 - TRBJ1-5 - TRBV9 CASSLNANSGDPNQPQHF TGTGCCAGCAGCCTCAATGCAAATTCAGGGGACCCCAATCAGCCCCAGCATTTT
15 - TRBJ1-5 - TRBV6-1 CASSAQGNSNQPQHF TGTGCCAGCAGTGCACAGGGCAATAGCAATCAGCCCCAGCATTTT
13 - TRBJ1-2 - TRBV6-5 CASRRRSPYGYTF TGTGCCAGCAGGAGACGGAGCCCCTATGGCTACACCTTC
13 - TRBJ2-7 - TRBV19 CASSRGGTYEQYF TGTGCCAGTAGTAGAGGCGGAACCTACGAGCAGTACTTC
14 - TRBJ2-7 - TRBV7-3 CASSLNGGTYEQYF TGTGCCAGCAGCTTAAATGGCGGTACCTACGAGCAGTACTTC
13 - TRBJ2-3 once TRBV7-9 CSSSTLGSDTQYF TGTTCCAGCAGCACTCTCGGGTCGGATACGCAGTATTTT
13 - TRBJ1-1 few TRBV9 CASSVWAGTEAFF TGTGCCAGCAGCGTATGGGCGGGCACTGAAGCTTTCTTT
14 - TRBJ2-2 - TRBV5-1 CASSLVGAAGELFF TGCGCCAGCAGCTTAGTTGGCGCGGCCGGGGAGCTGTTTTTT
13 - TRBJ2-5 - TRBV2 CASSQAYQETQYF TGTGCCAGCAGTCAAGCCTACCAAGAGACCCAGTACTTC
14 - TRBJ2-2 - TRBV4-2 CASSPGQNTGELFF TGTGCCAGCAGCCCGGGACAGAACACCGGGGAGCTGTTTTTT
15 - TRBJ1-1 - TRBV5-6 CASILLGATNTEAFF TGTGCCAGCATCTTGCTGGGGGCCACGAACACTGAAGCTTTCTTT
16 - TRBJ2-4 - TRBV9 CASSVLPVLAKNIQYF TGTGCCAGCAGCGTATTACCGGTCCTGGCCAAAAACATTCAGTACTTC
15 TRBD1 TRBJ2-7 - TRBV7-9 CASSRAGQGVDEQYF TGTGCCAGCAGCCGCGCGGGACAGGGAGTGGACGAGCAGTACTTC
13 - TRBJ2-7 - TRBV29-1 CSVEQGPSYEQYF TGCAGCGTTGAACAGGGGCCCTCCTACGAGCAGTACTTC
14 - TRBJ1-4 - TRBV27 CASSPGQFNEKLFF TGTGCCAGCAGTCCAGGACAGTTTAATGAAAAACTGTTTTTT
14 - TRBJ2-7 - TRBV5-1 CASSATGSRDEQYF TGCGCCAGCAGCGCAACAGGGAGCCGCGACGAGCAGTACTTC
11 - TRBJ2-7 - TRBV10-3 CAISDSYEQYF TGTGCCATCAGCGACAGCTACGAGCAGTACTTC
12 - TRBJ1-5 - TRBV10-1 CASSDGDQPQHF TGCGCCAGCAGTGACGGTGATCAGCCCCAGCATTTT
16 TRBD2 TRBJ2-7 once TRBV6-6 CASSRLLAGGPWEQYF TGTGCCAGCAGTCGATTACTAGCGGGAGGGCCTTGGGAGCAGTACTTC
15 TRBD2 TRBJ2-7 once TRBV5-1 CASSWDGRTPPEQYF TGCGCCAGCAGCTGGGACGGGAGGACCCCTCCCGAGCAGTACTTC
14 - TRBJ2-1 - TRBV5-4 CASSGANSYNEQFF TGTGCCAGCAGCGGAGCGAACTCCTACAATGAGCAGTTCTTC
13 - TRBJ2-7 - TRBV10-3 CATGHPSSYEQYF TGTGCCACTGGACACCCGAGCTCCTACGAGCAGTACTTC
16 - TRBJ2-5 - TRBV9 CASSVGPKGPGETQYF TGTGCCAGCAGCGTAGGGCCGAAAGGGCCGGGGGAGACCCAGTACTTC
15 - TRBJ2-5 - TRBV11-2 CASSRQYYSQETQYF TGTGCCAGCAGCCGCCAGTACTACTCCCAAGAGACCCAGTACTTC
15 - TRBJ2-7 - TRBV6-1 CASSEFQGMSYEQYF TGTGCCAGCAGTGAGTTTCAGGGCATGTCCTACGAGCAGTACTTC
14 - TRBJ2-3 - TRBV11-2 CASSFGGTADTQYF TGTGCCAGCAGCTTCGGCGGGACCGCAGATACGCAGTATTTT
15 TRBD2 TRBJ2-1 - TRBV7-9 CASSLASGVHNEQFF TGTGCCAGCAGCTTAGCTAGCGGGGTCCACAATGAGCAGTTCTTC
13 - TRBJ1-1 - TRBV6-5 CASRSDGGTEAFF TGTGCCAGCCGAAGCGACGGGGGAACTGAAGCTTTCTTT
15 - TRBJ2-3 - TRBV27 CASSLPGSGTDTQYF TGTGCCAGCAGTTTACCCGGGAGTGGCACAGATACGCAGTATTTT
13 - TRBJ2-7 - TRBV7-6 CASSRRGTHEQYF TGTGCCAGCAGCAGACGGGGGACCCACGAGCAGTACTTC
14 TRBD1 TRBJ2-5 - TRBV13 CASSAATGQETQYF TGTGCCAGCAGCGCGGCGACAGGGCAAGAGACCCAGTACTTC
16 TRBD2 TRBJ2-3 - TRBV6-4 CASSATGTSGVDTQYF TGTGCCAGCAGTGCGACCGGGACTAGCGGGGTGGATACGCAGTATTTT
15 TRBD1 TRBJ2-1 - TRBV25-1 CASSLSRGINNEQFF TGTGCCAGCAGCCTAAGCAGGGGGATTAACAATGAGCAGTTCTTC
15 - TRBJ2-3 - TRBV13 CASSANRARTDTQYF TGTGCCAGCAGCGCAAACAGGGCCCGCACAGATACGCAGTATTTT
17 TRBD2 TRBJ2-3 - TRBV15 CATSRDLLAGITDTQYF TGTGCCACCAGCAGAGATCTGCTAGCGGGAATCACAGATACGCAGTATTTT
14 - TRBJ1-3 - TRBV28 CASSTQTGRNTIYF TGTGCCAGCAGCACGCAGACGGGTCGTAACACCATATATTTT
16 - TRBJ1-2 - TRBV19 CASSSPPDQGIYGYTF TGTGCCAGTAGTAGCCCGCCTGATCAGGGTATCTATGGCTACACCTTC
13 - TRBJ1-2 few TRBV29-1 CSVEEFRGYGYTF TGCAGCGTTGAAGAATTCAGAGGGTATGGCTACACCTTC
14 TRBD2 TRBJ2-7 - TRBV11-2 CASRSGLAGGEQYF TGTGCCAGCAGATCCGGACTAGCGGGAGGCGAGCAGTACTTC
15 TRBD2 TRBJ2-1 - TRBV9 CASRGGTSEDNEQFF TGTGCCAGCAGGGGGGGGACTAGCGAGGACAATGAGCAGTTCTTC
14 TRBD2 TRBJ2-3 - TRBV25-1 CASSLSGSVGTQYF TGTGCCAGCAGTTTGAGCGGGAGTGTGGGTACGCAGTATTTT
14 - TRBJ1-1 - TRBV9 CASRPAPGNTEAFF TGTGCCAGCCGGCCCGCGCCGGGGAACACTGAAGCTTTCTTT
13 - TRBJ2-7 - TRBV6-1 CATSDPGEYEQYF TGTGCCACCTCGGATCCCGGAGAGTACGAGCAGTACTTC
16 - TRBJ2-6 - TRBV9 CASSPGGGPGANVLTF TGTGCCAGCAGCCCCGGAGGGGGCCCTGGGGCCAACGTCCTGACTTTC